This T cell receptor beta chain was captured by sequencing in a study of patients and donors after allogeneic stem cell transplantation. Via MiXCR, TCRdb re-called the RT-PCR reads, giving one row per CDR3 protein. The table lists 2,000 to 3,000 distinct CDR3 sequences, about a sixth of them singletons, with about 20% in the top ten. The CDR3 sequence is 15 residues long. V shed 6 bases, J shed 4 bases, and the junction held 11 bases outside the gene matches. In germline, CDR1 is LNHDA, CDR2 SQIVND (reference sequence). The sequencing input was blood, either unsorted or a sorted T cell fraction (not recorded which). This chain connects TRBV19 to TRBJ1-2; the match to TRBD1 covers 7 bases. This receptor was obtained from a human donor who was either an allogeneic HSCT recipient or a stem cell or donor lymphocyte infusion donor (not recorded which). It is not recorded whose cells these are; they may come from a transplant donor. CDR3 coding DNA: TGTGCCAGTAGCGACCCTCCCGGGACAGCCTATGGCTACACCTTC. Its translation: CASSDPPGTAYGYTF.